The 26 T cell receptor beta chains below come from one sample, sequenced in a study of Ad26.COV2.S vaccination and SARS-CoV-2 variants. Here immunoSEQ multiplex PCR was the method, and the copy in TCRdb shows in-frame clones only, minus some. The sample shows around 300,000 clones, roughly 90% of them seen only once. Sample treatment: approximately 18 received Ad26.COV2.S at low or high dose, single or two shots; about 5 received placebo; per-sample allocation not given. Vaccine and placebo recipients were sampled on day 63 after the first injection. The sample here was peripheral blood, taken in a trial of Ad26.COV2.S vaccine versus placebo. Receptors were obtained from a person between 18 and 65 years old who received the Ad26.COV2.S COVID-19 vaccine or a placebo.

The V call is TRBV7-9, the J call TRBJ2-2; maybe TRBD1 (6 bases). CDR1 is SEHNR and CDR2 is FQNEAQ in the germline V gene (reference sequence). The CDR3 is made up of 15 amino acids. V dropped 5 bases and J dropped 5 bases, with 15 bases sitting between them. CDR3 loop: CASSPRTDATGELFF. The CDR3 nucleotides read TGTGCCAGCAGCCCAAGGACAGACGCTACCGGGGAGCTGTTTTTT.

The rearrangement joins TRBV11-2 to TRBJ1-1; D is unresolved. Germline V gene sequence: CDR1 SGHAT, CDR2 FQNNGV. The CDR3 extends over 13 amino acids. V lost 3 bases, J lost 5 bases, and 10 bases lay in between. The CDR3 region is CASSFSQATEAFF. The CDR3 DNA follows: TGTGCCAGCAGCTTTTCCCAGGCAACTGAAGCTTTCTTT.

The V gene is TRBV3-1 (or the pseudogene TRBV3-2), the J gene TRBJ1-2; TRBD1 might be the D (6 bases). Germline CDR1 and CDR2: LGHDT and YNNKEL (reference sequence). V dropped 2 bases and J dropped 8 bases, with 21 bases sitting between them. The CDR3 has 16 amino acids. CDR3 nucleotide sequence: TGTGCCAGCAGCCAAAATAACAGGGAAAGTACGCGCGGCTACACCTTC. Translating it yields CASSQNNRESTRGYTF.

The genes are TRBV7-2 and TRBJ1-1, with 9 positions matching TRBD1. The V gene end was trimmed by 5 bases and the J gene end by 6 bases; junction bases not matched to a gene: 13. This CDR3 has 16 amino acids. Germline V gene sequence: CDR1 SGHTA, CDR2 FQGNSA. The CDR3 region has the DNA TGTGCCAGCAGCCTCATGGGACAGGGAAAAGCCGCTGAAGCTTTCTTT. It yields the protein CASSLMGQGKAAEAFF.

This chain joins TRBV3-1 (or the pseudogene TRBV3-2) and TRBJ2-3; D uncertain. Germline V gene lookup returns CDR1 LGHDT and CDR2 YNNKEL (reference sequence). V gave up 0 bases and J gave up 2 bases, with 12 bases separating them. This CDR3 is built from 16 residues. The CDR3, as DNA: TGTGCCAGCAGCCAAGATCTAGACACACACACAGATACGCAGTATTTT. This codes for CASSQDLDTHTDTQYF.

This chain joins TRBV10-3 and TRBJ2-2; 8 bases line up with TRBD1. The CDR3 length is 14 residues. J lost 1 base, V lost 10 bases, and 5 bases had no gene match. CDR1 ENHRY and CDR2 SYGVKD come from the germline V gene. CDR3 region: CATDRAQNTGELFF. Written as DNA, the CDR3 is TGTGCCACGGACAGGGCCCAGAACACCGGGGAGCTGTTTTTT.

The CDR3 nucleotides are TGCGCCAGCAGCCAAGATTTAGCGGGAGGGACGGAGCAGTACGTC. It codes for CASSQDLAGGTEQYV. The V and J genes are TRBV4-1 and TRBJ2-7; the match to TRBD2 covers 11 bases. The CDR3 has 15 amino acids. Germline V gene lookup returns CDR1 MGHRA and CDR2 YSYEKL. Trimming took 0 bases from V and 7 from J; bases not matched to a gene: 5.

The chain combines TRBV11-2 with TRBJ1-2; 8 bases are shared with TRBD1. The CDR3 runs to 15 residues. Per the germline V gene, CDR1 is SGHAT and CDR2 is FQNNGV. V was clipped by 5 bases and J by 2 bases; unmatched bases: 7. The CDR3 coding sequence is TGTGCCAGCAGCCTCGGACAGGGAGGCAACTATGGCTACACCTTC. This sequence encodes CASSLGQGGNYGYTF. Combining the CDR3 with reference TRBV11-2 and TRBJ1-2 gives the whole variable domain EAGVAQSPRYKIIEKRQSVAFWCNPISGHATLYWYQQILGQGPKLLIQFQNNGVVDDSQLPKDRFSAERLKGVDSTLKIQPAKLEDSAVYLCASSLGQGGNYGYTFGSGTRLTVV.

This chain connects TRBV19 to TRBJ1-6; 7 nucleotides agree with TRBD1. Germline CDR1 reads LNHDA; CDR2 reads SQIVND (reference sequence). The trim removed 5 bases at V and 7 bases at J, leaving 5 bases unmatched. The CDR3 contains 14 residues. The CDR3 nucleotides read TGTGCCAGTAGTCCGGGACAGTCGAATTCACCCCTCCACTTT. As protein: CASSPGQSNSPLHF.

This clone was counted a single time. The identical CDR3 is also encoded by other nucleotide sequences in the sample. The rearrangement joins TRBV27 to TRBJ1-5; a possible D gene is TRBD1 (6 bases). Germline V gene sequence: CDR1 MNHEY, CDR2 SMNVEV (reference sequence). CDR3 size: 12 residues. V was clipped by 3 bases and J by 7 bases, with 7 bases between them. Here the CDR3 DNA reads TGTGCCAGCAGTTTTCAGGGGCAGCCCCAGCATTTT. Its protein product is CASSFQGQPQHF.

The chain has TRBV30 and TRBJ2-2, with D possibly TRBD2 on 6 matching bases. The germline V gene encodes CDR1 GTSNPN and CDR2 SVGIG (reference sequence). V was clipped by 3 bases and J by 1 base, with 9 bases between them. The CDR3 covers 14 residues. CDR3 loop: CAWRRDLNTGELFF. CDR3 nucleotide sequence: TGTGCCTGGAGACGGGACTTGAACACCGGGGAGCTGTTTTTT.

V usage is TRBV5-1 and J usage is TRBJ1-1; D may be TRBD1 (6 bases). Germline CDR1 SGHRS, CDR2 YFSETQ. This CDR3 has 15 residues. Trimming stripped 2 bases from V and 0 bases from J, with 11 bases between. The CDR3 nucleotides are TGCGCCAGCAGCTTATTGGGGGGCATGAACACTGAAGCTTTCTTT. Protein sequence: CASSLLGGMNTEAFF.

This chain uses TRBV18 with TRBJ2-7; 10 positions match TRBD1. CDR1 is KGHSH, CDR2 LQKENI, per germline. The CDR3 covers 16 residues. V shed 0 bases and J 3 bases; nucleotides not matched to a gene: 5. The DNA of the CDR3 is TGTGCCAGCTCACCACCGACGGGACAGGGGAACTACGAGCAGTACTTC. Protein: CASSPPTGQGNYEQYF. Full variable domain (outside the CDR3, taken from reference TRBV18 and TRBJ2-7): NAGVMQNPRHLVRRRGQEARLRCSPMKGHSHVYWYRQLPEEGLKFMVYLQKENIIDESGMPKERFSAEFPKEGPSILRIQQVVRGDSAAYFCASSPPTGQGNYEQYFGPGTRLTVT.

V usage is TRBV14 and J usage is TRBJ1-4; possible D gene TRBD1, 6 bases. The CDR3 is 18 residues long. Germline CDR1 reads SGHDN; CDR2 reads FVKESK. V was clipped by 0 bases and J by 6 bases, with 20 bases between them. The CDR3 region is CASSQDPPYRVRYEKLFF. The CDR3 DNA reads TGTGCCAGCAGCCAAGATCCCCCCTACAGGGTCCGTTATGAAAAACTGTTTTTT.

The rearrangement uses TRBV7-2 and TRBJ2-2; no reliable D call. With 0 bases removed from V and 4 bases from J, the gap between germline ends came to 0 bases. CDR1 and CDR2 from the germline V gene are SGHTA and FQGNSA. The CDR3 covers 12 residues. CDR3 coding DNA: TGTGCCAGCAGCTTAGCCACCGGGGAGCTGTTTTTT. It translates to CASSLATGELFF.

The V and J genes are TRBV28 and TRBJ1-4, with 7 bases fitting TRBD1. Trimming took 2 bases from V and 8 from J; bases not matched to a gene: 14. The CDR3 has 17 amino acids. In germline, CDR1 is MDHEN, CDR2 SYDVKM. CDR3 bases: TGTGCCAGCAGTTTAACCCGAAACAGGGGCGGGATAGAAAAACTGTTTTTT. Residues: CASSLTRNRGGIEKLFF.

This clone has just one count. CDR3 amino acids: CASRRGGATDTQYF. CDR3 DNA: TGTGCCAGCAGGAGGGGGGGGGCAACAGATACGCAGTATTTT. The V call is TRBV2, the J call TRBJ2-3, with D possibly TRBD2 on 7 matching bases. CDR3 length: 14 residues. Looked up from germline, CDR1 is SNHLY and CDR2 is FYNNEI. V was trimmed by 6 bases and J by 3 bases, leaving 13 bases between them.

Only one count was recorded for this clone. The rearrangement joins TRBV15 to TRBJ2-2; tentative D call: TRBD2 (5 bases). The germline gives CDR1 LNHNV, CDR2 YYDKDF (reference sequence). The CDR3 spans 11 residues. Trimming stripped 8 bases from V and 6 bases from J, with 7 bases between. This CDR3 reads CATRDAGELFF. Written as DNA, the CDR3 is TGTGCCACCCGGGATGCCGGGGAGCTGTTTTTT. The full variable domain, with the rest looked up from reference TRBV15 and TRBJ2-2, is DAMVIQNPRYQVTQFGKPVTLSCSQTLNHNVMYWYQQKSSQAPKLLFHYYDKDFNNEADTPDNFQSRRPNTSFCFLDIRSPGLGDTAMYLCATRDAGELFFGEGSRLTVL.

The V call is TRBV20-1, the J call TRBJ2-2, with TRBD1 as a possible D gene (7 bases). V dropped 3 bases and J dropped 0 bases, with 11 bases sitting between them. This CDR3 region has 15 residues. Germline V gene lookup returns CDR1 DFQATT and CDR2 SNEGSKA (reference sequence). The CDR3 loop is CSASQGEANTGELFF. The CDR3 DNA follows: TGCAGTGCTAGTCAGGGGGAGGCGAACACCGGGGAGCTGTTTTTT.

The chain employs TRBV6-5 and TRBJ1-1; the D gene is possibly TRBD1 (6 bases). This CDR3 is built from 14 residues. Germline values: CDR1 MNHEY, CDR2 SVGAGI. Trimming shortened V by 4 bases and J by 4 bases, and 13 bases separated the two germline ends. As DNA, the CDR3 is TGTGCCAGCAGTTTCACAGGGAGCCCCACTGAAGCTTTCTTT. This sequence encodes CASSFTGSPTEAFF.

The chain employs TRBV7-2 and TRBJ1-1; D call uncertain. V lost 3 bases to trimming and J lost 9 bases, with 11 bases between them. From germline, CDR1 is SGHTA and CDR2 FQGNSA. The length of the CDR3 is 12 residues. Here the CDR3 DNA reads TGTGCCAGCAGCTTGGAGGCGGGGAAAGCTTTCTTT. It specifies CASSLEAGKAFF.

This chain uses TRBV10-2 with TRBJ2-3, with D hard to call. Deletions cut 8 bases from V and 2 bases from J, with 17 bases between. CDR3 length equals 15 residues. CDR1 is WSHSY, CDR2 SAAADI, per germline. The CDR3 is CASCCTVTNTDTQYF. The CDR3 DNA sequence: TGCGCCAGCTGCTGTACCGTCACAAACACAGATACGCAGTATTTT.

The chain links TRBV25-1 to TRBJ1-6; 10 nucleotides match TRBD1. The J segment lost 9 bases and the V segment lost 4 bases, leaving 3 bases of the junction unmatched. CDR3 length: 14 residues. The V gene's germline CDR1 is MGHDK and CDR2 SYGVNS. This CDR3 reads CASSGTGGGSPLHF. CDR3 bases: TGTGCCAGCAGTGGGACAGGGGGAGGTTCACCCCTCCACTTT.

V usage is TRBV5-4 and J usage is TRBJ1-2; 7 positions agree with TRBD1. Germline CDR1 SGHNT, CDR2 YYREEE (reference sequence). Germline trimming cut 6 bases from V and 2 bases from J; bases unmatched to any gene: 7. This CDR3 spans 14 amino acids. In DNA, the CDR3 is TGTGCCAGCACCCCATCGGGACAGAACTATGGCTACACCTTC. Its translation is CASTPSGQNYGYTF. The full variable domain, in which reference TRBV5-4 and TRBJ1-2 provide the parts outside the CDR3, is ETGVTQSPTHLIKTRGQQVTLRCSSQSGHNTVSWYQQALGQGPQFIFQYYREEENGRGNFPPRFSGLQFPNYSSELNVNALELDDSALYLCASTPSGQNYGYTFGSGTRLTVV.

V is TRBV25-1 and J is TRBJ2-1; D is possibly TRBD1 (6 bases). Trimming removed 4 bases at V and 12 bases at J, with 13 bases between. This CDR3 has 12 residues. CDR1 MGHDK and CDR2 SYGVNS come from the germline V gene. This CDR3 is CASSGTAIRQFF. DNA for the CDR3: TGTGCCAGCAGTGGGACAGCGATACGGCAGTTCTTC.

The chain employs TRBV7-2 and TRBJ1-4; unclear D gene. Trimming took 5 bases from V and 7 from J, leaving 11 bases between them. This CDR3 is built from 13 residues. Germline values: CDR1 SGHTA, CDR2 FQGNSA. Here the CDR3 DNA reads TGTGCCAGCAGCCGCAGAGCCGGTGAAAAACTGTTTTTT. Residues: CASSRRAGEKLFF. The full variable domain, its missing parts supplied by reference TRBV7-2 and TRBJ1-4, is GAGVSQSPSNKVTEKGKDVELRCDPISGHTALYWYRQSLGQGLEFLIYFQGNSAPDKSGLPSDRFSAERTGGSVSTLTIQRTQQEDSAVYLCASSRRAGEKLFFGSGTQLSVL.